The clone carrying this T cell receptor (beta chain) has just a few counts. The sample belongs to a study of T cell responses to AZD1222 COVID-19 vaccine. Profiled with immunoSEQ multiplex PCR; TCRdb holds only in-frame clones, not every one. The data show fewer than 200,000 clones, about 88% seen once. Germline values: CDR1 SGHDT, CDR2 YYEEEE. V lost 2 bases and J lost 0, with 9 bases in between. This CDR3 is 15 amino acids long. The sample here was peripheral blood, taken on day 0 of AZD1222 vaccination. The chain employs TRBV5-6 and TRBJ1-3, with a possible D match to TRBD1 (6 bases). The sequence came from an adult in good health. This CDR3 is CASSFTGTSGNTIYF. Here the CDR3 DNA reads TGTGCCAGCAGCTTTACAGGGACCTCTGGAAACACCATATATTTT.